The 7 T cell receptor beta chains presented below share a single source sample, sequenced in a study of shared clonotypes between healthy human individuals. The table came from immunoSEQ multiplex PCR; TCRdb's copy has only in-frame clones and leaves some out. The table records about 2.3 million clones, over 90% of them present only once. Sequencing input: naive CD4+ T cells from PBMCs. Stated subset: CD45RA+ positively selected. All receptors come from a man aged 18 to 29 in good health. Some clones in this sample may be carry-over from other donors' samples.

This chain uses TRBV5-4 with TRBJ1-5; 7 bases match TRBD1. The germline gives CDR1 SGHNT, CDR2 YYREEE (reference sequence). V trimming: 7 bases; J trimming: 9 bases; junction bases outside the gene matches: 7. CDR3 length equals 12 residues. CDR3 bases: TGTGCCAGCGGAGAACAGGGGAGGCCCCAGCATTTT. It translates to CASGEQGRPQHF. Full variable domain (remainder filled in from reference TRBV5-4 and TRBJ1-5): ETGVTQSPTHLIKTRGQQVTLRCSSQSGHNTVSWYQQALGQGPQFIFQYYREEENGRGNFPPRFSGLQFPNYSSELNVNALELDDSALYLCASGEQGRPQHFGDGTRLSIL.

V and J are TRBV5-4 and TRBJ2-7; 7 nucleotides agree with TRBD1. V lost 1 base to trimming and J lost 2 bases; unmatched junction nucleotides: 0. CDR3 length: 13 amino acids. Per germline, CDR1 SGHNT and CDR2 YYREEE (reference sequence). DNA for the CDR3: TGTGCCAGCAGCTTGACAGGGGCCTACGAGCAGTACTTC. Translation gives CASSLTGAYEQYF.

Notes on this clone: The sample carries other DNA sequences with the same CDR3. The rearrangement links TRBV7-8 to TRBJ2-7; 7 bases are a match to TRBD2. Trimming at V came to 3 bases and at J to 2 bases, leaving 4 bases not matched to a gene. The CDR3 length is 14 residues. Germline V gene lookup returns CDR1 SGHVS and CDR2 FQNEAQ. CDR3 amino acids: CASSFGGRAYEQYF. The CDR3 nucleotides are TGTGCCAGCAGCTTTGGAGGGAGGGCCTACGAGCAGTACTTC.

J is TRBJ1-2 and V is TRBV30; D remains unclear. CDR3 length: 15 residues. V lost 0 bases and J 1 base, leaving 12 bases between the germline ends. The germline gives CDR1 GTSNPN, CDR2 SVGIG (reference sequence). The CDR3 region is CAWSVLEGLNYGYTF. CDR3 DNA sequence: TGTGCCTGGAGTGTACTGGAAGGGCTTAACTATGGCTACACCTTC.

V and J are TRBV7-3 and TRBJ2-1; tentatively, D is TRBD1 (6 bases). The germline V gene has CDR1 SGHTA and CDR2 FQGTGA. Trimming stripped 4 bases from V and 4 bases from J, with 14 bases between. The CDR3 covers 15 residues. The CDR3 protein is CASSSIPDRYNEQFF. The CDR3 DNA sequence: TGTGCCAGCAGCTCAATTCCAGACAGGTACAATGAGCAGTTCTTC.

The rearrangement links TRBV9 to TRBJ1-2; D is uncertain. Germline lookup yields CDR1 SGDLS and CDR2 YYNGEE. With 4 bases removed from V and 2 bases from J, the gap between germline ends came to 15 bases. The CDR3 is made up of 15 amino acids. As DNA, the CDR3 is TGTGCCAGCAGCCCTCACCCAACGGGGAACTATGGCTACACCTTC. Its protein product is CASSPHPTGNYGYTF. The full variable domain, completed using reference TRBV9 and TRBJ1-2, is DSGVTQTPKHLITATGQRVTLRCSPRSGDLSVYWYQQSLDQGLQFLIQYYNGEERAKGNILERFSAQQFPDLHSELNLSSLELGDSALYFCASSPHPTGNYGYTFGSGTRLTVV.

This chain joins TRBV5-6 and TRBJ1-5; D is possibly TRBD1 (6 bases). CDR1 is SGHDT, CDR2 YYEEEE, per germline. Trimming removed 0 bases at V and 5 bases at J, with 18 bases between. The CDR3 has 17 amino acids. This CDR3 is CASSLGPGTGSHQPQHF. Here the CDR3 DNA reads TGTGCCAGCAGCTTGGGTCCGGGAACAGGGAGTCATCAGCCCCAGCATTTT.